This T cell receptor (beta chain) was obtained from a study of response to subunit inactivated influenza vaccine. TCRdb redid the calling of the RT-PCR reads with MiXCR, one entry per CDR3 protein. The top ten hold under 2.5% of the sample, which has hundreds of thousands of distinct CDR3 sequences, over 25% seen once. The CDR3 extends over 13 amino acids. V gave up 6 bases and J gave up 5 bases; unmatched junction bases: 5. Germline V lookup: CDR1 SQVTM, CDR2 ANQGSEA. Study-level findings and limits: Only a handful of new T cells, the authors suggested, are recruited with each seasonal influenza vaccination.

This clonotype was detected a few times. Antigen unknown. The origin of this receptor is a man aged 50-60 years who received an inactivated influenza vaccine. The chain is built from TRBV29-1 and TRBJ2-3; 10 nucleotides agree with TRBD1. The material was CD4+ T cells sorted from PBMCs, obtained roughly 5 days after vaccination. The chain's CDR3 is CSVRTGGKDTQYF. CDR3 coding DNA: TGCAGCGTCCGGACAGGGGGAAAAGATACGCAGTATTTT.